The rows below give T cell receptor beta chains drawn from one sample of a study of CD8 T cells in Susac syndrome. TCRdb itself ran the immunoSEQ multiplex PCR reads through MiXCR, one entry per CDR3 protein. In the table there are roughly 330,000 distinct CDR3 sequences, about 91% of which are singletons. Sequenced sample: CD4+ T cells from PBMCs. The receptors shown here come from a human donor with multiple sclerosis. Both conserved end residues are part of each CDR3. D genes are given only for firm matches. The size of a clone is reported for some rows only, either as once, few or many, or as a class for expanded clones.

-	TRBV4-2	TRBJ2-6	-	CASSQDLGYLGSGANVLTF	TGTGCCAGCAGCCAAGATCTTGGGTACCTGGGCTCTGGGGCCAACGTCCTGACTTTC
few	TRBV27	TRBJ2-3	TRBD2	CASSPLAGSTDTQYF	TGTGCCAGCAGTCCCCTAGCGGGGAGCACAGATACGCAGTATTTT
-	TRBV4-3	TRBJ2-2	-	CASSQDFSGNPNTGELFF	TGCGCCAGCAGCCAAGATTTTTCGGGGAATCCGAACACCGGGGAGCTGTTTTTT
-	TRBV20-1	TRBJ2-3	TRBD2	CSARGGGTYISTDTQYF	TGCAGTGCTAGAGGCGGGGGAACCTACATTAGCACAGATACGCAGTATTTT
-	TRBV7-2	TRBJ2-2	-	CASSLTRQTNTGELFF	TGTGCCAGCAGCTTAACCAGACAGACGAACACCGGGGAGCTGTTTTTT
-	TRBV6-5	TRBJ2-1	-	CASSPGYRNNEQFF	TGTGCCAGCAGCCCGGGCTACAGAAACAATGAGCAGTTCTTC
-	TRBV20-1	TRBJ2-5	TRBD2	CSARGSSGGVLQETQYF	TGCAGTGCTAGAGGCTCTAGCGGGGGGGTCCTACAAGAGACCCAGTACTTC
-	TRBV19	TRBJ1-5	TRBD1	CASSTDRARNQPQHF	TGTGCCAGTAGTACCGACAGGGCACGGAATCAGCCCCAGCATTTT
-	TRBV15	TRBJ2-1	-	CATSREQGSYNEQFF	TGTGCCACCAGCAGAGAGCAGGGTTCCTACAATGAGCAGTTCTTC
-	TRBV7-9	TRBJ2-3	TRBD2	CASRGIGTSGSDTQYF	TGTGCCAGCAGGGGGATCGGGACTAGCGGATCAGATACGCAGTATTTT
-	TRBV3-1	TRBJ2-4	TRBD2	CASSQVGGAKNIQYF	TGTGCCAGCAGCCAAGTGGGGGGGGCCAAAAACATTCAGTACTTC
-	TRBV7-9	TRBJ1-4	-	CASSRQATNEKLFF	TGTGCCAGCAGCCGACAGGCAACTAATGAAAAACTGTTTTTT
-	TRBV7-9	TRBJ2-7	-	CASSSHVWRGDEQYF	TGTGCCAGCAGCTCTCACGTATGGCGGGGCGACGAGCAGTACTTC
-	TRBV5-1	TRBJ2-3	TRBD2	CASSPDSGMDTQYF	TGCGCCAGCAGCCCCGATAGCGGGATGGATACGCAGTATTTT
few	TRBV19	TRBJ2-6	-	CASSETGANVLTF	TGTGCCAGTAGTGAGACCGGGGCCAACGTCCTGACTTTC
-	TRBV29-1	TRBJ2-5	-	CSTAGVMETQYF	TGCAGCACTGCAGGGGTTATGGAGACCCAGTACTTC
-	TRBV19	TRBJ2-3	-	CASTKGYTQYF	TGTGCCAGTACCAAGGGGTATACGCAGTATTTT
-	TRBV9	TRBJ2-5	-	CASSGGRMSLEETQYF	TGTGCCAGCAGCGGCGGACGGATGAGCTTGGAGGAGACCCAGTACTTC
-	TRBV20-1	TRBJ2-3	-	CSARPLDYTDTQYF	TGCAGTGCTCGACCCCTGGACTACACAGATACGCAGTATTTT
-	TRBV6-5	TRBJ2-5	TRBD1	CASSSAGTGSKTQYF	TGTGCCAGCAGTTCAGCCGGGACAGGGTCAAAGACCCAGTACTTC
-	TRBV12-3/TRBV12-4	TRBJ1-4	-	CAGSFGGYDEKLFF	TGTGCCGGCAGTTTTGGAGGGTACGATGAAAAACTGTTTTTT
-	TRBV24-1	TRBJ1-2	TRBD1	CATSTGDNDYTF	TGTGCCACCAGTACAGGGGATAACGACTACACCTTC
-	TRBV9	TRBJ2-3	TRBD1	CASRGGQGGGDTQYF	TGTGCCAGCCGCGGGGGACAGGGCGGTGGAGATACGCAGTATTTT
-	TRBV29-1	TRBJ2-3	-	CSVEIGVQTPDTQYF	TGCAGCGTTGAAATAGGTGTTCAAACCCCAGATACGCAGTATTTT
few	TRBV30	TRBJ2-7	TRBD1	CAWSVGDRGPDEQYF	TGTGCCTGGAGTGTCGGGGACAGGGGGCCGGACGAGCAGTACTTC
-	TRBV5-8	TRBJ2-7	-	CASSWGRSYEQYF	TGTGCCAGCAGCTGGGGGAGGAGCTACGAGCAGTACTTC
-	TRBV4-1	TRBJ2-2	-	CAGRGGGGTGELFF	TGCGCCGGCCGGGGAGGGGGGGGCACCGGGGAGCTGTTTTTT
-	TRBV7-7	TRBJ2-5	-	CASSIGGTREETQYF	TGTGCTAGCAGCATCGGGGGGACAAGAGAAGAGACCCAGTACTTC
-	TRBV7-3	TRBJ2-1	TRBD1	CASSLQGAYNEQFF	TGTGCCAGCAGCTTACAGGGGGCGTACAATGAGCAGTTCTTC
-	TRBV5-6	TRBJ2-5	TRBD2	CASSLWEGQETQYF	TGTGCCAGCAGCTTATGGGAGGGGCAAGAGACCCAGTACTTC
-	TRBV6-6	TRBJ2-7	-	CASSRASTARVHEQYF	TGTGCCAGCAGTCGCGCGTCGACCGCCAGGGTCCACGAGCAGTACTTC
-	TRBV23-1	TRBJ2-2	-	CASSHPQGPPDTGELFF	TGCGCCAGCAGTCACCCCCAGGGACCCCCTGACACCGGGGAGCTGTTTTTT
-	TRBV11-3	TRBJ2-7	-	CASSPGQISSYEQYF	TGTGCCAGCAGCCCCGGACAGATATCTTCTTACGAGCAGTACTTC
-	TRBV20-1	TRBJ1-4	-	CSAWTGRMGELFF	TGCAGTGCGTGGACGGGCCGTATGGGCGAACTGTTTTTT
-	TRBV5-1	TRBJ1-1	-	CASSLLGVEGTEAFF	TGCGCCAGCAGCCTCCTAGGGGTGGAAGGCACTGAAGCTTTCTTT
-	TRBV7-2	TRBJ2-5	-	CASNPRSGQETQYF	TGTGCCAGCAACCCGAGGTCAGGGCAAGAGACCCAGTACTTC
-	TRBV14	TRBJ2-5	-	CASSQALGGTQYF	TGTGCCAGCAGCCAAGCCCTAGGGGGGACCCAGTACTTC
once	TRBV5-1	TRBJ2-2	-	CASSLRSEPNTGELFF	TGCGCCAGCAGCCTCAGGTCCGAGCCGAACACCGGGGAGCTGTTTTTT
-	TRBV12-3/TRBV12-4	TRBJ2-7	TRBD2	CASSPLSAGPYEQYF	TGTGCCAGCAGTCCTCTTTCAGCGGGGCCCTACGAGCAGTACTTC
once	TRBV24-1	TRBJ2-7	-	CATSDLRIEVSDRLYEQYF	TGTGCCACCAGTGATTTGCGTATCGAGGTGTCAGACAGGCTTTACGAGCAGTACTTC
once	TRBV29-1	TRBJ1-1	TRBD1	CSVSGQWNTEAFF	TGCAGCGTTTCGGGACAGTGGAACACTGAAGCTTTCTTT
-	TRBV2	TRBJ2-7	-	CASSAPTEPYEQYF	TGTGCCAGCAGCGCGCCTACGGAACCCTACGAGCAGTACTTC
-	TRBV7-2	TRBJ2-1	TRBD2	CASSTRTSQNEQFF	TGTGCCAGCAGCACACGGACTAGTCAGAATGAGCAGTTCTTC
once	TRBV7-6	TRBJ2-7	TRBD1	CASSFLLDRGYSYEQYF	TGTGCCAGCAGCTTCCTGTTGGACAGGGGGTATTCCTACGAGCAGTACTTC
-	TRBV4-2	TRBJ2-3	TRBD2	CASSQYPIAGGTDTQYF	TGTGCCAGCAGCCAGTATCCTATAGCGGGGGGCACAGATACGCAGTATTTT
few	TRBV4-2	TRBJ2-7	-	CASSQELAQYF	TGTGCCAGCAGCCAAGAATTGGCCCAGTACTTC
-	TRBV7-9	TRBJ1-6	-	CASSPRDLRTSPLHF	TGTGCCAGCAGCCCCCGGGACCTACGTACTTCACCCCTCCACTTT